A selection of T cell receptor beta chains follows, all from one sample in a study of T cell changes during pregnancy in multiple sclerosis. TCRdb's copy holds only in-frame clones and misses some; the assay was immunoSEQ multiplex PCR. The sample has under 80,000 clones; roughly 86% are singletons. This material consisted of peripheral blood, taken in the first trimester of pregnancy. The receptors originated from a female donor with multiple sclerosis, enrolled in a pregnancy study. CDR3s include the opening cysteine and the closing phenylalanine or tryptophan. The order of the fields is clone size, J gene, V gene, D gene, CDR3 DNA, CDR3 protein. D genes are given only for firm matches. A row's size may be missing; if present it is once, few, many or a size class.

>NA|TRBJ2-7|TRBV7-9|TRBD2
TGTGCCAGCAGCCCCCCCGTAGCGGGAGTAAGCGAGCAGTACTTC
CASSPPVAGVSEQYF
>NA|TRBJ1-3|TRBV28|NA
TGTGCCAGCAGTTTAGCAGGGGCTAACACCATATATTTT
CASSLAGANTIYF
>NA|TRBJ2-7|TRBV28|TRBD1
TGTGCCAGCAGATCCGACAGGGTTGGGGACGAGCAGTACTTC
CASRSDRVGDEQYF
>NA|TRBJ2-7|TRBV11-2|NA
TGTGCCAGCAGCTTAAACCCTACCTACGAGCAGTACTTC
CASSLNPTYEQYF
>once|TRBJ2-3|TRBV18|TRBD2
TGTGCCAGCTCACCCGGCTATCGGCGGGAGAGTGAAGATACGCAGTATTTT
CASSPGYRRESEDTQYF
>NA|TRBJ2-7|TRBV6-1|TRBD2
TGTGCCAGCAGTGAGTCGACTAGCGGACCTTACGAGCAGTACTTC
CASSESTSGPYEQYF
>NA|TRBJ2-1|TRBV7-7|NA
TGTGCTAGCAGCCCATCGAGGGGGTCCTACAATGAGCAGTTCTTC
CASSPSRGSYNEQFF
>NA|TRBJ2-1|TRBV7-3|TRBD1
TGTGCCAGCAGCTTAACGCCCAGGGGGAGTTACAATGAGCAGTTCTTC
CASSLTPRGSYNEQFF
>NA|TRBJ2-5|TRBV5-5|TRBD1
TGTGCCAGCAGCCCGGGACAGTTTCAAGAGACCCAGTACTTC
CASSPGQFQETQYF
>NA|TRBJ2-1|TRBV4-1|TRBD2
TGCGCCAGCAGCCCTCGGCTAGCGGGAGGGTTAACCTACAATGAGCAGTTCTTC
CASSPRLAGGLTYNEQFF
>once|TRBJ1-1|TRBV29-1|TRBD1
TGCAGCGCCACAGTCCCGGGACAGGGGTCGAACACTGAAGCTTTCTTT
CSATVPGQGSNTEAFF
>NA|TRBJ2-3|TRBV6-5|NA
TGTGCCAGCAGACTCGACTATAGCACAGATACGCAGTATTTT
CASRLDYSTDTQYF
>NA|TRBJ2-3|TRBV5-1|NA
TGCGCCAGCAGCTTACGGGGAGGCACAGATACGCAGTATTTT
CASSLRGGTDTQYF
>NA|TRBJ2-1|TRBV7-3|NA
TGTGCCAGCAGCTTTTCGACAACCTACAATGAGCAGTTCTTC
CASSFSTTYNEQFF
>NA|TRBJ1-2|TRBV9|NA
TGTGCCAGCAGCGTAAGTCCAACAGGGATCTCTTCTAACTATGGCTACACCTTC
CASSVSPTGISSNYGYTF
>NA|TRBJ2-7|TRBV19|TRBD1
TGTGCCAGTACCGGGGCCGACAGGGGATGGGGCCACGAGCAGTACTTC
CASTGADRGWGHEQYF
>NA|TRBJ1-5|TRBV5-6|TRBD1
TGTGCCAGCAGCCTCTTGGGACAGGGCGATGGCAATCAGCCCCAGCATTTT
CASSLLGQGDGNQPQHF
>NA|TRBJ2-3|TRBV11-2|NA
TGTGCCAGCAGCCAAGGGGCGGCAGGACCGGCAGATACGCAGTATTTT
CASSQGAAGPADTQYF
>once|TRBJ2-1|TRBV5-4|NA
TGTGCCAGCAGCTTGGTGGCTAGCGAGGTGGATGAGCAGTTCTTC
CASSLVASEVDEQFF
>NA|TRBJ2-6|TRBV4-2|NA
TGTGCCAGCAGCCAACAGGGGTTTCTCTCTGGGGCCAACGTCCTGACTTTC
CASSQQGFLSGANVLTF
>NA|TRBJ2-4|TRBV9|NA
TGTGCCAGCAGCGTAGGTTTACAGGCCGACCTCGGCAGGGCCAAAAACATTCAGTACTTC
CASSVGLQADLGRAKNIQYF
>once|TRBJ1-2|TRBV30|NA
TGTGCCTGGGTCCCTTTGGACAGAAAGTTGGGCTACACCTTC
CAWVPLDRKLGYTF
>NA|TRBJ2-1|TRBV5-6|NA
TGTGCCAGCAGCCTCTCCCGAGCTAATGAGCAGTTCTTC
CASSLSRANEQFF
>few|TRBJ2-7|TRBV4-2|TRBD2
TGTGCCAGCAGCCAAGATCTAGCGGGAGGTTACGAGCAGTACTTC
CASSQDLAGGYEQYF
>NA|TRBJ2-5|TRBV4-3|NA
TGCGCCAGCAGCCAAGAACTCCAGGGTGAAGGCCAGTACTTC
CASSQELQGEGQYF
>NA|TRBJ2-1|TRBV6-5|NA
TGTGCCAGCAGTTACCTCGGACAGACGGAGCAGTTCTTC
CASSYLGQTEQFF
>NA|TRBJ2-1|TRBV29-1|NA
TGCAGCGTTGGCCTAGTCGGCAATGAGCAGTTCTTC
CSVGLVGNEQFF
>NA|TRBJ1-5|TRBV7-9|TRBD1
TGTGCCAGCAGCTTAATACTCAGGGGGGTGCTTAGCAATCAGCCCCAGCATTTT
CASSLILRGVLSNQPQHF
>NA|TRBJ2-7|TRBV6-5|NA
TGTGCCAGCAGTTACTTCGACGAGCAGTACTTC
CASSYFDEQYF
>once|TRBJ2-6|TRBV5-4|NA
TGTGCCAGCAGCTTAGGACAGAGCTCTGGGGCCAACGTCCTGACTTTC
CASSLGQSSGANVLTF
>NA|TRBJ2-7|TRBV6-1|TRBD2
TGTGCCAGCAACACCGCGATAGCGGGGTCCTACGAGCAGTACTTC
CASNTAIAGSYEQYF
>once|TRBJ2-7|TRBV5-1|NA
TGCGCCAGCAGCTCACAGGGTTACGAGCAGTACTTC
CASSSQGYEQYF
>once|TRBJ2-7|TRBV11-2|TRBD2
TGTGCCAGCAGCTTAGACCCAGGACTAGCGGGAGTTTGGGAGCAGTACTTC
CASSLDPGLAGVWEQYF
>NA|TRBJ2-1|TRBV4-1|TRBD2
TGCGCCAGCAGCCAAGGACTAGCGGGAAGGAACAATGAGCAGTTCTTC
CASSQGLAGRNNEQFF
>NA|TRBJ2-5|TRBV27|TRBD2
TGTGCCAGCAACCCTAGCGGGGCCCAAGAGACCCAGTACTTC
CASNPSGAQETQYF
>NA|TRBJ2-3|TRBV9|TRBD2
TGTGCCAGCAGCGTAGGGACTAGCGGGAGCGTGGGCACAGATACGCAGTATTTT
CASSVGTSGSVGTDTQYF
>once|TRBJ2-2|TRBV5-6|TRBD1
TGTGCCAGCAGCTCCGGGACAGGGGGCGACGGGGAGCTGTTTTTT
CASSSGTGGDGELFF
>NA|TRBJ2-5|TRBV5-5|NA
TGTGCCAGCAGCTTTATGGCGGAACAAGAGACCCAGTACTTC
CASSFMAEQETQYF
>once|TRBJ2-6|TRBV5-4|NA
TGTGCCAGCAGCTTAGGGGGACTAAGCTCTGGGGCCAACGTCCTGACTTTC
CASSLGGLSSGANVLTF
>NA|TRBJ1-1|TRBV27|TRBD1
TGTGCCAGCAGTTTAGATCGGGACAGGGGATCTGAAGCTTTCTTT
CASSLDRDRGSEAFF
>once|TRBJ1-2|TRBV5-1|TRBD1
TGCGCCAGCAGCTTAGGGGGCATCTATGGCTACACCTTC
CASSLGGIYGYTF
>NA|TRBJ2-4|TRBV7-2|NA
TGTGCCAGCAGCCTCCGACAGGGACTAGCCAAAAACATTCAGTACTTC
CASSLRQGLAKNIQYF
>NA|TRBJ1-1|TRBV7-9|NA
TGTGCCAGCAGCCCCATTGGGGGGGGCACTAACACTGAAGCTTTCTTT
CASSPIGGGTNTEAFF
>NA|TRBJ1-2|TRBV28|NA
TGTGCCAGCAGTTTAGCGGGCTATGGCTACACCTTC
CASSLAGYGYTF
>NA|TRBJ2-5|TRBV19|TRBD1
TGTGCCAGTAGTATAGGAGGGGGCGTAGGAGAGACCCAGTACTTC
CASSIGGGVGETQYF
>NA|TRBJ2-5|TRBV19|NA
TGTGCCAGTAGTACGGGACTCGGCGAGACCCAGTACTTC
CASSTGLGETQYF
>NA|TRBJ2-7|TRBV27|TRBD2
TGTGCCAGCAGGGGACTAGCGGGAGTCTCCGAGCAGTACTTC
CASRGLAGVSEQYF